A single sample gave rise to the 30 T cell receptor beta chains below, sequenced in a study of blood T cell repertoires in COVID-19. Method: immunoSEQ multiplex PCR; TCRdb's copy keeps in-frame clones and lacks some. The profile shows roughly 400,000 clones, roughly 91% of them singletons. The material sequenced was PBMCs or T cells enriched from blood (not recorded which). The receptors here all came from a woman younger than 45 who had recovered from COVID-19.

V usage is TRBV7-9 and J usage is TRBJ1-2; D remains unclear. This CDR3 spans 14 amino acids. V lost 4 bases and J lost 4, with 13 bases in between. Per germline, CDR1 SEHNR and CDR2 FQNEAQ (reference sequence). CDR3 region: CASSSAGTSYGYTF. The CDR3 DNA sequence: TGTGCCAGCAGCTCCGCGGGCACCTCCTATGGCTACACCTTC.

DNA for the CDR3: TGTGCCACCAGCAGAGATAGTCGCGATTGGAGCGATTTCTCTGGGGCCAACGTCCTGACTTTC. Translation gives CATSRDSRDWSDFSGANVLTF. The chain joins TRBV15 to TRBJ2-6; D unclear. The V end lost 0 bases, the J end lost 0 bases, and 21 bases lay between the germline ends. The CDR3 is made up of 21 amino acids. Germline values: CDR1 LNHNV, CDR2 YYDKDF (reference sequence).

The J gene is TRBJ2-7, the V gene TRBV19; 10 bases line up with TRBD1. With 1 base clipped from V and 2 bases from J, the junction kept 2 bases outside the gene matches. The CDR3 contains 15 residues. The germline V gene encodes CDR1 LNHDA and CDR2 SQIVND (reference sequence). The CDR3 region is CASSIGDRGPYEQYF. CDR3 sequence (DNA): TGTGCCAGTAGTATAGGGGACAGGGGACCCTACGAGCAGTACTTC.

This clone has a single count. The V and J genes are TRBV9 and TRBJ2-3, with D possibly TRBD2 on 6 matching bases. V was trimmed by 1 base and J by 3 bases, leaving 15 bases between them. Germline CDR1 SGDLS, CDR2 YYNGEE. The CDR3 runs to 16 residues. The CDR3 loop is CASSVFERATTDTQYF. As DNA, the CDR3 is TGTGCCAGCAGCGTATTTGAGCGGGCTACTACAGATACGCAGTATTTT.

This clone has only a few counts. V usage is TRBV11-2 and J usage is TRBJ1-1; the D gene is possibly TRBD1 (5 bases). The CDR3 has 14 amino acids. Germline CDR1 and CDR2: SGHAT and FQNNGV. V shed 0 bases and J shed 10 bases, with 15 bases lying between them. This CDR3 reads CASSLEVSGVGAFF. CDR3 DNA: TGTGCCAGCAGCTTAGAGGTCTCGGGGGTGGGAGCTTTCTTT.

The sample holds one count of this clone. The chain joins TRBV29-1 to TRBJ2-2; 7 positions match TRBD2. J gave up 4 bases and V 5 bases, and 7 bases lay outside the gene matches. Germline V gene lookup returns CDR1 SQVTM and CDR2 ANQGSEA. CDR3 length: 14 amino acids. The CDR3 sequence is CSVILAPVTGELFF. The CDR3 region has the DNA TGCAGCGTTATACTAGCGCCTGTCACCGGGGAGCTGTTTTTT.

This chain joins TRBV11-2 and TRBJ2-4; 9 bases line up with TRBD2. J gave up 1 base and V 1 base, and 8 bases lay outside the gene matches. The germline CDR1 and CDR2 sequences are SGHAT and FQNNGV. This CDR3 has 18 amino acids. The CDR3 loop reads CASSLVLAGVRAKNIQYF. CDR3 in DNA: TGTGCCAGCAGCTTAGTGTTAGCGGGAGTACGGGCCAAAAACATTCAGTACTTC.

This sequence joins TRBV27 and TRBJ1-3; 8 bases line up with TRBD1. V dropped 2 bases and J dropped 2; count of bases not matched to a gene: 2. The germline V gene encodes CDR1 MNHEY and CDR2 SMNVEV (reference sequence). This CDR3 spans 15 amino acids. This CDR3 is CASSLQGAAGNTIYF. The CDR3 nucleotides read TGTGCCAGCAGTTTACAGGGGGCAGCTGGAAACACCATATATTTT.

The CDR3 sequence is CASREPRGLNTEAFF. DNA for the CDR3: TGCGCCAGCAGGGAACCCAGGGGGCTTAACACTGAAGCTTTCTTT. This chain connects TRBV5-1 to TRBJ1-1; TRBD1 matches 8 bases. Germline trimming cut 5 bases from V and 2 bases from J; bases unmatched to any gene: 8. The CDR3 length is 15 residues. Germline lookup yields CDR1 SGHRS and CDR2 YFSETQ.

This clone was counted between two and nine times. An end of the junction does not agree with germline; a read error may underlie this. This rearrangement joins TRBV15 to TRBJ1-5, with D maybe TRBD1 (6 bases). This CDR3 has 15 residues. Germline V gene lookup returns CDR1 LNHNV and CDR2 YYDKDF (reference sequence). The CDR3 DNA follows: TGTGCTACCACCTTGGACAGCTATAGCAATCAGCCCCAGCATTTT. It encodes CATTLDSYSNQPQHF.

For the CDR3, the DNA is TGTGCCAGCAGCTTAGGGCTAGCGGGGGGAGGCGAGCAGTTCTTC. Residues: CASSLGLAGGGEQFF. The chain uses TRBV7-2 and TRBJ2-1; 11 bases agree with TRBD2. Germline-derived CDR1 and CDR2 are SGHTA and FQGNSA. V was pared by 1 base and J by 10 bases, with 6 bases of the junction left unmatched. The CDR3 loop spans 15 amino acids.

Worth noting for this clone: Mismatch with germline at one junction end may stem from a read error. The chain employs TRBV6-5 and TRBJ1-3, with 10 bases matching TRBD1. Germline V gives CDR1 MNHEY, CDR2 SVGAGI. The CDR3 runs 15 residues. The CDR3 DNA follows: TGTGCCAGCAGTTACGGGACAGGGGCTGGAAATACCATATATTTT. It specifies CASSYGTGAGNTIYF.

The V and J genes are TRBV2 and TRBJ1-2; D is possibly TRBD1 (6 bases). There are 15 residues in the CDR3. The V gene lost 4 bases and the J gene lost 4 bases, with 16 bases spanning the gap. CDR1 and CDR2 (germline): SNHLY, FYNNEI. The CDR3 DNA is TGTGCCAGCAGTGGTGGGGGTCAGGGGATCTATGGCTACACCTTC. This translates into CASSGGGQGIYGYTF.

The J gene is TRBJ1-6, the V gene TRBV9; no firm D call. The ends were cut back, 4 bases at V and 0 bases at J, with 14 bases in the middle. Per the germline V gene, CDR1 is SGDLS and CDR2 is YYNGEE. This CDR3 has 17 amino acids. As DNA, the CDR3 is TGTGCCAGCAGCACGCGCGCTAGAAGCTCCTATAATTCACCCCTCCACTTT. Translating gives CASSTRARSSYNSPLHF.

The chain links TRBV18 to TRBJ1-3; the D gene is possibly TRBD1 (6 bases). Trimming cost V 2 bases and J 0 bases, with 8 bases left between them. CDR1 KGHSH and CDR2 LQKENI come from the germline V gene. The CDR3 loop spans 15 amino acids. CDR3 sequence reads: CASSPGTPSGNTIYF. The CDR3 DNA sequence: TGTGCCAGCTCACCAGGGACACCCTCTGGAAACACCATATATTTT.

The V call is TRBV5-1, the J call TRBJ2-5; the match to TRBD2 covers 14 bases. Looked up from germline, CDR1 is SGHRS and CDR2 is YFSETQ. CDR3 size: 17 residues. The V and J ends lost 4 bases and 4 bases, in that order; junction bases with no gene match: 9. The CDR3 coding sequence is TGCGCCAGCAGCCCCGGGACTAGCGGGAGTCCCCCAGAGACCCAGTACTTC. Amino acids: CASSPGTSGSPPETQYF. Full variable domain (missing parts from reference TRBV5-1 and TRBJ2-5): KAGVTQTPRYLIKTRGQQVTLSCSPISGHRSVSWYQQTPGQGLQFLFEYFSETQRNKGNFPGRFSGRQFSNSRSEMNVSTLELGDSALYLCASSPGTSGSPPETQYFGPGTRLLVL.

The V call is TRBV28, the J call TRBJ2-7, with TRBD1 matching 8 bases. The CDR3 runs to 16 residues. Germline loops: CDR1 MDHEN, CDR2 SYDVKM. The trim removed 6 bases at V and 1 base at J, leaving 11 bases unmatched. The CDR3 bases are TGTGCCAGCAGCTTGTGGGACAGGTTATCATCCTACGAGCAGTACTTC. It specifies CASSLWDRLSSYEQYF.

The chain couples TRBV19 to TRBJ2-2, with 8 bases fitting TRBD2. The germline V gene encodes CDR1 LNHDA and CDR2 SQIVND (reference sequence). J was trimmed by 3 bases and V by 3 bases; bases with no gene match: 9. The CDR3 is made up of 17 amino acids. CDR3 in amino acids: CASSIVLAVSYTGELFF. The CDR3 DNA is TGTGCCAGTAGTATTGTACTAGCGGTCTCATACACCGGGGAGCTGTTTTTT.

J is TRBJ1-6 and V is TRBV21-1; the table's D call of TRBD1 was not tested on the DNA. TRBV21-1 is deemed a pseudogene. The CDR3 runs to 17 residues. CDR3 loop: CASSKWDRGRGNSPLHF. For the CDR3, the DNA is TGTGCCAGCAGCAAATGGGACAGGGGGCGCGGTAATTCACCCCTCCACTTT.

The chain carries TRBV19 and TRBJ2-2; the D is unclear. V lost 5 bases to trimming and J lost 4 bases, with 8 bases between them. CDR3 length equals 13 residues. Germline V gives CDR1 LNHDA, CDR2 SQIVND (reference sequence). In nucleotides, the CDR3 is TGTGCCAGTAGTTTTCGTCTCACCGGGGAGCTGTTTTTT. Amino acids: CASSFRLTGELFF.

J is TRBJ2-2 and V is TRBV7-6; 8 bases match TRBD2. The V segment lost 3 bases and the J segment 5 bases; nucleotides outside the gene matches: 8. This CDR3 comprises 16 residues. CDR1 is SGHVS, CDR2 FNYEAQ, per germline. DNA for the CDR3: TGTGCCAGCAGCTTGGCGAGCGGGAGAGGAACCGGGGAGCTGTTTTTT. Its translation is CASSLASGRGTGELFF.

This chain joins TRBV7-3 and TRBJ2-7, with 10 bases aligning to TRBD2. The germline CDR1 and CDR2 sequences are SGHTA and FQGTGA. V shed 4 bases, J shed 2 bases, and the junction held 5 bases outside the gene matches. This CDR3 contains 15 residues. CDR3 DNA sequence: TGTGCCAGCAGCTCTAGCGGGGGACCAGCCTACGAGCAGTACTTC. Its translation: CASSSSGGPAYEQYF.

The chain carries TRBV5-4 and TRBJ1-2; D gene uncertain. Per the germline V gene, CDR1 is SGHNT and CDR2 is YYREEE (reference sequence). The length of the CDR3 is 13 residues. V lost 2 bases and J lost 6, with 11 bases in between. CDR3 protein: CASSFEGGDGYTF. The CDR3 nucleotides are TGTGCCAGCAGCTTTGAGGGCGGGGATGGCTACACCTTC.

The genes are TRBV28 and TRBJ2-4; a weak D match, TRBD2 (7 bases). With 6 bases removed from V and 6 bases from J, the gap between germline ends came to 15 bases. Germline values: CDR1 MDHEN, CDR2 SYDVKM. The CDR3 has 14 amino acids. CDR3 bases: TGTGCCAGCAGCCGGTTGAGGGGGGGAAACATTCAGTACTTC. Amino acids: CASSRLRGGNIQYF.

The chain joins TRBV7-6 to TRBJ2-5; D is undetermined. Germline loops: CDR1 SGHVS, CDR2 FNYEAQ. There are 15 residues in the CDR3. Trimming took 5 bases from V and 1 from J, leaving 14 bases between them. The chain's CDR3 is CASSRTGISQETQYF. CDR3 sequence (DNA): TGTGCCAGCAGCCGAACTGGTATATCCCAAGAGACCCAGTACTTC.

This chain joins TRBV27 and TRBJ2-7; D may be TRBD1 (6 bases). In germline, CDR1 is MNHEY, CDR2 SMNVEV (reference sequence). V lost 2 bases and J 6 bases, leaving 11 bases between the germline ends. The CDR3 length is 13 residues. CDR3 protein: CASSLATGFEQYF. The CDR3 DNA follows: TGTGCCAGCAGTTTAGCTACAGGGTTCGAGCAGTACTTC.

The chain joins TRBV7-6 to TRBJ2-5, with 11 bases that match TRBD2. Germline loops: CDR1 SGHVS, CDR2 FNYEAQ. V trimming: 7 bases; J trimming: 3 bases; junction bases outside the gene matches: 25. The CDR3 totals 21 residues. CDR3 sequence: CASTLKMGVTSGGLGEETQYF. The DNA of the CDR3 is TGTGCCAGCACCCTAAAGATGGGGGTAACTAGCGGGGGCCTAGGGGAAGAGACCCAGTACTTC.

This clone was seen once. V and J are TRBV9 and TRBJ2-7; 9 bases align to TRBD2. Germline values: CDR1 SGDLS, CDR2 YYNGEE. This CDR3 has 15 amino acids. Germline trimming cut 3 bases from V and 5 bases from J; bases unmatched to any gene: 9. CDR3 DNA sequence: TGTGCCAGCAGCGGGTCCGGACTAGCGATCCACGAGCAGTACTTC. Translation gives CASSGSGLAIHEQYF.

This chain connects TRBV13 to TRBJ2-1; 12 bases match TRBD2. CDR3 length: 18 amino acids. Germline values: CDR1 PRHDT, CDR2 FYEKMQ (reference sequence). The trim removed 3 bases at V and 0 bases at J, leaving 6 bases unmatched. The CDR3 spells CASSLRLAGEPSYNEQFF. The CDR3 DNA sequence: TGTGCCAGCAGCTTGAGACTAGCGGGGGAACCCTCCTACAATGAGCAGTTCTTC. Full variable domain (remainder filled in from reference TRBV13 and TRBJ2-1): AAGVIQSPRHLIKEKRETATLKCYPIPRHDTVYWYQQGPGQDPQFLISFYEKMQSDKGSIPDRFSAQQFSDYHSELNMSSLELGDSALYFCASSLRLAGEPSYNEQFFGPGTRLTVL.

CDR3 nucleotide sequence: TGCAGTGGGGCTGCCTACAATGAGCAGTTCTTC. Amino acid sequence: CSGAAYNEQFF. V gene TRBV20-1 combines with J gene TRBJ2-1; D gene uncertain. Germline CDR1 and CDR2: DFQATT and SNEGSKA (reference sequence). The CDR3 has 11 amino acids. V gave up 7 bases and J gave up 2 bases, with 6 bases separating them.